The rows below give T cell receptor beta chains drawn from one sample of a study of beta chain features in type 1 diabetes. The assay was immunoSEQ multiplex PCR, and TCRdb's table has in-frame clones only and misses some. Among more than 300,000 clones, 10% to 15% were seen once, and the ten largest hold 0.008% to 0.011%. The sequencing sample was made of naive CD4+ T cells from blood. The receptors originated from a woman in her late teens or twenties with type 1 diabetes. CDR3s include the opening cysteine and the closing phenylalanine or tryptophan. Each record gives: J gene, V gene, CDR3 protein.

j_call: TRBJ2-7; v_call: TRBV30; cdr3_aa: CAWSAASGIYEQYF
j_call: TRBJ2-7; v_call: TRBV7-9; cdr3_aa: CASSPLTGKVMPQYF
j_call: TRBJ2-2; v_call: TRBV5-4; cdr3_aa: CASSPGLANTGELFF
j_call: TRBJ2-7; v_call: TRBV28; cdr3_aa: CASSASRGNSYEQYF
j_call: TRBJ2-1; v_call: TRBV11-2; cdr3_aa: CASSLGTEYNEQFF
j_call: TRBJ1-5; v_call: TRBV7-6; cdr3_aa: CASSPRNSQGPQHF
j_call: TRBJ2-1; v_call: TRBV25-1; cdr3_aa: CASSGWERNEQFF
j_call: TRBJ2-1; v_call: TRBV5-1; cdr3_aa: CASGTDDNEQFF
j_call: TRBJ2-1; v_call: TRBV11-2; cdr3_aa: CASGRWGVSYNEQFF
j_call: TRBJ1-2; v_call: TRBV7-9; cdr3_aa: CASSKSSGYTF
j_call: TRBJ2-7; v_call: TRBV6-5; cdr3_aa: CASSSGHSYEQYF
j_call: TRBJ2-1; v_call: TRBV7-2; cdr3_aa: CASSPRGVGYNEQFF
j_call: TRBJ2-3; v_call: TRBV7-9; cdr3_aa: CASSLGAGLDTDTQYF
j_call: TRBJ2-5; v_call: TRBV29-1; cdr3_aa: CSVEGGFQETQYF
j_call: TRBJ2-5; v_call: TRBV7-9; cdr3_aa: CASSFSDALTIQETQYF
j_call: TRBJ2-1; v_call: TRBV6-6; cdr3_aa: CASSVPGLGSEQFF
j_call: TRBJ2-7; v_call: TRBV6-6; cdr3_aa: CASSGSSGGSYEQYF
j_call: TRBJ2-1; v_call: TRBV11-2; cdr3_aa: CASSPTGTGRDNEQFF
j_call: TRBJ2-1; v_call: TRBV28; cdr3_aa: CASTRQGSGRKNEQFF
j_call: TRBJ1-2; v_call: TRBV2; cdr3_aa: CASSEVRGTVYGYTF
j_call: TRBJ2-7; v_call: TRBV7-2; cdr3_aa: CASSTRGGVSYEQYF
j_call: TRBJ2-5; v_call: TRBV19; cdr3_aa: CASSPGFPETQYF